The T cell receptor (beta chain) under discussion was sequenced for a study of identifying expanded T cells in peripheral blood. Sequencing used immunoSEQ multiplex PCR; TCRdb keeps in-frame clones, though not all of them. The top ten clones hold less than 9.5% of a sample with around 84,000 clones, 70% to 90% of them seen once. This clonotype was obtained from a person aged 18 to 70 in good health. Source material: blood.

The CDR3 DNA is TGTGCCAGCAGCTTAGTTAAAAATACGCAGTATTTT. It yields the protein CASSLVKNTQYF. The rearrangement links TRBV11-3 to TRBJ2-3; no firm D call. CDR3 length equals 12 residues. The ends were cut back, 1 base at V and 7 bases at J, with 6 bases in the middle. Germline V gene data show CDR1 as SGHNT and CDR2 as YENEEA.